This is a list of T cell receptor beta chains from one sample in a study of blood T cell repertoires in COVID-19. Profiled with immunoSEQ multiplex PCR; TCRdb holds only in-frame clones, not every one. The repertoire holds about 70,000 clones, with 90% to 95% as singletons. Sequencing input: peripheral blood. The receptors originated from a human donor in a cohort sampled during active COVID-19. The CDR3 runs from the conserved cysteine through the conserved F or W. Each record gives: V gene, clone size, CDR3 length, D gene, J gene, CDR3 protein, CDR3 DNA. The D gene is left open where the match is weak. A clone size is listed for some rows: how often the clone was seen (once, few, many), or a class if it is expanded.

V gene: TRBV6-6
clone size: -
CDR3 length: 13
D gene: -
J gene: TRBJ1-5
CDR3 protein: CASSPPGVQPQHF
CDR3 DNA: TGTGCCAGCAGCCCCCCCGGGGTCCAGCCCCAGCATTTT

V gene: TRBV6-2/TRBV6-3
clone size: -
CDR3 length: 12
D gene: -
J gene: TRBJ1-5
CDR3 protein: CASSYGGQPQHF
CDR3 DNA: TGTGCCAGCAGTTACGGGGGGCAGCCCCAGCATTTT

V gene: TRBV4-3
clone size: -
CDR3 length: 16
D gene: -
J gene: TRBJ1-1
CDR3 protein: CASSQLPGQSNTEAFF
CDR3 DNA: TGCGCCAGCAGCCAACTTCCGGGACAATCGAACACTGAAGCTTTCTTT

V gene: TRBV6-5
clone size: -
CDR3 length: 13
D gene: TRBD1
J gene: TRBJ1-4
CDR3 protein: CASSSTGAEKLFF
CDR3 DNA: TGTGCCAGCAGTTCGACAGGGGCTGAAAAACTGTTTTTT

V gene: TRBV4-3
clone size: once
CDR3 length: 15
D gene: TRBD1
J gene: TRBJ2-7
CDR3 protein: CASSQDRTGGNEQYF
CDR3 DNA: TGCGCCAGCAGCCAAGATAGGACAGGGGGCAACGAGCAGTACTTC

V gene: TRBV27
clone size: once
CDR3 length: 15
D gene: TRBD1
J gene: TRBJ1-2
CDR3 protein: CASRGQPSLGYGYTF
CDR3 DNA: TGTGCCAGCAGGGGACAGCCTAGTCTGGGGTATGGCTACACCTTC

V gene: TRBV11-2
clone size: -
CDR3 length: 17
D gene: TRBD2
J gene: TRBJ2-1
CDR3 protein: CASSPQVAGGSNNEQFF
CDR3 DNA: TGTGCCAGCAGCCCGCAGGTAGCGGGGGGGTCCAACAATGAGCAGTTCTTC

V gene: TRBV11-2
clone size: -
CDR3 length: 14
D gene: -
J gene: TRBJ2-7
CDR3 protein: CASSSVGQGYEQYF
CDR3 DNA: TGTGCCAGCAGCTCAGTTGGGCAGGGCTACGAGCAGTACTTC

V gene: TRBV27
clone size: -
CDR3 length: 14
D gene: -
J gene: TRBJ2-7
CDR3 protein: CASSLAAGLNEQYF
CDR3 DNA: TGTGCCAGCAGTTTAGCGGCAGGGCTCAACGAGCAGTACTTC

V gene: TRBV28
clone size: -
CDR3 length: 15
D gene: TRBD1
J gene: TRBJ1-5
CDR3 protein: CASSSRDRGFQPQHF
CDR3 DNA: TGTGCCAGCAGTTCCCGGGACAGGGGATTTCAGCCCCAGCATTTT

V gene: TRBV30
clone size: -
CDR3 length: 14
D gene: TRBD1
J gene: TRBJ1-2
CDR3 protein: CAWSLGEGATGYTF
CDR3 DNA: TGTGCCTGGAGCCTCGGAGAGGGGGCGACTGGCTACACCTTC

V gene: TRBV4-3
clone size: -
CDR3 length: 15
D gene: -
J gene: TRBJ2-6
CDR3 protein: CASSQASGGANVLTF
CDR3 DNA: TGCGCCAGCAGCCAAGCGTCGGGTGGGGCCAACGTCCTGACTTTC

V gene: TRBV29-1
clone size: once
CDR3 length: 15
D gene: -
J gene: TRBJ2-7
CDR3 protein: CSVEDEESRGYEQYF
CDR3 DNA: TGCAGCGTTGAAGATGAGGAGTCCCGGGGGTACGAGCAGTACTTC

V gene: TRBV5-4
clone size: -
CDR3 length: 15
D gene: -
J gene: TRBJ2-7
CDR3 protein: CASSSGFAGSYEQYF
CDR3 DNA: TGTGCCAGCAGCTCAGGGTTTGCGGGGTCCTACGAGCAGTACTTC

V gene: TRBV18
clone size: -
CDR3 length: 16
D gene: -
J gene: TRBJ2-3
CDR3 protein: CASSRSRAGPSDTQYF
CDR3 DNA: TGTGCCAGCTCGCGTTCGCGGGCAGGACCCTCCGATACGCAGTATTTT

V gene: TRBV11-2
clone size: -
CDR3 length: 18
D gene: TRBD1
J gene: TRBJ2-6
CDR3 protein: CASSFWTGYMTGANVLTF
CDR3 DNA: TGTGCCAGCAGTTTTTGGACAGGGTATATGACTGGGGCCAACGTCCTGACTTTC

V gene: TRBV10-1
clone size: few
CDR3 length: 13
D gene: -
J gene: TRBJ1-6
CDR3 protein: CASSDSPRSPLHF
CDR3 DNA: TGCGCCAGCAGTGATAGTCCTCGCTCACCCCTCCACTTT

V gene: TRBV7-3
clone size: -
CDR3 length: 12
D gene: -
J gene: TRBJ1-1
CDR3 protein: CASSLDTGKAFF
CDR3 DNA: TGTGCCAGCAGCCTCGATACAGGGAAGGCTTTCTTT

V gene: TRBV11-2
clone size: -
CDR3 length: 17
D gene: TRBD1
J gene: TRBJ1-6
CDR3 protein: CASSSGRGGSKDSPLHF
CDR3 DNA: TGTGCCAGCAGCTCAGGGAGAGGGGGCAGTAAGGATTCACCCCTCCACTTT

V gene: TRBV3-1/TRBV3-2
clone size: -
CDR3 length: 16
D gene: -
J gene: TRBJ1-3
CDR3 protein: CASSLETPPSGNTIYF
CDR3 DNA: TGTGCCAGCAGCCTTGAGACACCACCCTCTGGAAACACCATATATTTT

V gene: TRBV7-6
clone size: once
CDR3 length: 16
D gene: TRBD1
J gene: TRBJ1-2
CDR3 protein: CASSPSRDRARPGYTF
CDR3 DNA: TGTGCCAGCAGCCCCTCGAGGGACAGGGCCCGACCTGGCTACACCTTC

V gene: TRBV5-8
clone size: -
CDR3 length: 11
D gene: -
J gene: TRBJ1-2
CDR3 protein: CASRQPYGYTF
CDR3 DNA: TGTGCCAGCAGACAGCCCTATGGCTACACCTTC

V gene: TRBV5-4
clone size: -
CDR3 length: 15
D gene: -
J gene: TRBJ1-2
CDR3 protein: CASSVPGSGVYGYTF
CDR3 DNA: TGTGCCAGCAGCGTCCCGGGAAGTGGGGTCTATGGCTACACCTTC

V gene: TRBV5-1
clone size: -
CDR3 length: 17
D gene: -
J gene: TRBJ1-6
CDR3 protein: CASSLAFRSSYNSPLHF
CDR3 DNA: TGCGCCAGCAGCTTGGCCTTTAGATCATCCTATAATTCACCCCTCCACTTT

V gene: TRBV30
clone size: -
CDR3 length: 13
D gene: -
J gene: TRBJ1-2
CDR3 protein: CACHLPVTYGYTF
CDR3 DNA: TGTGCCTGCCACCTCCCGGTAACCTATGGCTACACCTTC

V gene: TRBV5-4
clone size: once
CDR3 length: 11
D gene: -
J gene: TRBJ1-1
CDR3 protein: CASSSGMGYFF
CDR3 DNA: TGTGCCAGCAGCTCGGGGATGGGGTATTTCTTT

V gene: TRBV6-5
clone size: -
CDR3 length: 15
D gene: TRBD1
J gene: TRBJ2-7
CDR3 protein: CASSDSGTGGYEQYF
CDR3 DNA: TGTGCCAGCAGCGATTCCGGGACAGGGGGGTACGAGCAGTACTTC

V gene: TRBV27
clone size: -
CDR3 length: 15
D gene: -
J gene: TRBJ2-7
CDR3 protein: CASSLRSGSSYEQYF
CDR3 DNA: TGTGCCAGCAGTTTACGGTCGGGTTCCTCCTACGAGCAGTACTTC

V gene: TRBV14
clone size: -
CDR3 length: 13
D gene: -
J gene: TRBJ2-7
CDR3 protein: CASSHDGWYEQYF
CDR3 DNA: TGTGCCAGCAGCCACGACGGGTGGTACGAGCAGTACTTC

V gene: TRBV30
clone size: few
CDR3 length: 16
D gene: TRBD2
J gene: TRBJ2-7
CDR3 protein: CAWSRGFGGGAHEQYF
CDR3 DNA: TGTGCCTGGAGTCGAGGGTTTGGCGGGGGGGCCCACGAGCAGTACTTC

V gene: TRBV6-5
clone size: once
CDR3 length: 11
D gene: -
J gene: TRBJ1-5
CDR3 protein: CASTQGQPQHF
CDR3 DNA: TGTGCCAGCACCCAGGGTCAGCCCCAGCATTTT

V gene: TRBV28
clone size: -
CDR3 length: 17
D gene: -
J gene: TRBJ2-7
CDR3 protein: CASSLSPRAIRNYEQYF
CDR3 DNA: TGTGCCAGCAGTTTATCCCCCAGGGCGATTAGGAATTACGAGCAGTACTTC